The T cell receptor beta chain under discussion was sequenced for a study of CD8+CD57+ T cells in acquired aplastic anemia listed by TCRdb under 2018. About the study as a whole: Extracted DNA from sorted CD4+ and CD8+ cells averaged approximately 3 ug, ranging from roughly 0.19 to 27.4 ug. A CD8+CD57+ expansion meant a frequency higher than the mean frequency seen in healthy subjects. Here is what the overall study found, with its caveats: No significant difference in CD8+ Simpson's diversity was found between patients and healthy controls (P=0.060). Fewer than 35 CD8+ CDR3 sequences were found to be shared between patients and controls, but these sequences appeared to be highly expressed in patients and within the immunodominant clones of the patients.

Profiling of TCR beta VDJ combinations and CDR3 sequences used genomic DNA as the template. An Illumina HiSeq 2000 was used for TCR repertoire sequencing. The study's processing was this. TRBV/TRBJ rearrangement plots, CDR3 size and DJ length profiles, and Simpson's diversity index were used to evaluate the repertoires. The immunodominant clone was defined as the most abundant DNA sequence in deep sequencing data. CDR3 amino acid sequences were screened for sharing across subjects and were compared with published repertoires and the VDJdb database. The public reads were reanalyzed by TCRdb: fastp trimming at Q25, MiXCR alignment, in-frame beta chains only. Rows with a matching CDR3 protein are joined into one entry that keeps the most common DNA and genes. V and J calls and clone size were set by TCRdb, not the authors. The sample records approximately 300,000 distinct CDR3 sequences, approximately 60% of which are singletons. The top ten clonotypes cover 1.3% of the sample.

On this clonotype itself: What antigen it recognizes has not been identified. No base qualities exist here, and no much larger clone lies one base off it.

The patients picked for sequencing were ones in whom flow cytometry had shown an expansion of CD8+CD57+ cells. All patients had severe acquired aplastic anemia diagnosed by International Study of Aplastic Anemia and Agranulocytosis and Camitta criteria. Patients had received no therapy at the time of blood sampling. In the study, sorted CD4+ and CD8+ blood T cells from patients with severe aplastic anemia and from healthy subjects underwent deep sequencing of TCR repertoires. Patients were enrolled under clinicaltrials.gov protocols 00001620, 01623167, 00001397, 00071045, 00081523 and 00961064 in the USA. Ficoll-Paque density gradient centrifugation was used to isolate peripheral blood mononuclear cells. Before DNA extraction, CD4+ and CD8+ T cells were sorted with FACS or magnetic beads. The germline V gene encodes CDR1 SNHLY and CDR2 FYNNEI. CDR3 length: 11 amino acids, cysteine to phenylalanine. The sequence is cut down to CDR3 DNA, 33 bases in frame from base 1.

Material for sequencing was sorted CD4+, CD8+, or CD8+CD57+ T cells (not recorded which) from PBMCs. This clonotype was sampled from a human donor with aplastic anemia. The chain was built from TRBV2 and TRBJ1-2, and TRBD1 aligns with 7 junction nucleotides. The nucleotides read TGTGCTAAGAGGGGACAGTGGGACTACACCTTC. Translated, it reads CAKRGQWDYTF.